The entry below describes one TCR beta chain. Its antigen is still unknown. Base qualities are not at hand, and no much larger clone is one base apart. In light of the paper, this sample's time point label describes: cycle 4 day 1 (C4D1), after about 6 weeks of nivolumab. Every trial patient had relapsed following autologous stem cell transplantation, and prior brentuximab vedotin exposure was what differed among cohorts A, B and C. The trial cohort was composed of 56 patients with relapsed/refractory classical Hodgkin lymphoma, for whom complete response, partial response or progressive disease was recorded as best overall response. In the multi-cohort phase II CheckMate 205 trial, trial patients received single-agent nivolumab. An independent review committee assessed best overall response by applying the 2007 International Working Group response criteria. Trial PBMCs were obtained immediately prior to nivolumab initiation (C1D1) and on therapy at cycle 2 day 1 and cycle 4 day 1. Peripheral blood was collected in 8 mL Vacutainer Cell Preparation Tubes, from which PBMCs were isolated by centrifugation and then cryopreserved.

The Qiagen DNeasy kit was used to extract genomic DNA from unsorted PBMCs and from the negatively selected CD4+ and CD8+ fractions. Amplification of TCR beta CDR3 regions was done by immunoSEQ multiplex PCR with primers that anneal to V and J segments. Amplification bias was minimized using a synthetic immune receptor repertoire, and residual bias was removed computationally after sequencing. The paper's processing steps were these. Repertoire diversity was quantified as the Shannon entropy index using custom Python scripts. Unsorted, CD4+ and CD8+ repertoires were analyzed separately, except for combined analyses in which CD4+ and CD8+ sequences were merged in silico. A clone was considered expanded if an increase in frequency of at least 2-fold after treatment relative to C1D1 was found, and a pseudocount of 0.5 was applied to clones undetected at baseline. Clones with 0 or 1 copy at C1D1 were defined as singleton clones, while clones with 2 or more copies were defined as non-singleton clones. By matching protein sequences in sorted samples from the same patient, clones expanded in unsorted samples were annotated as CD4+, CD8+ or unknown. Diversity changes from C1D1 to C4D1 were tested in paired samples using Wilcoxon tests. TCRdb took this table from immuneACCESS and kept in-frame rearrangements with V and J called. Such tables lack part of the clones; where checked against another copy, unresolved V genes explain under half of the gap, and the rest is unexplained. V, J and clone size reflect that table, while D and trimming were determined from the DNA. The sample table lists some 90,000 clones, approximately 86% of them with a count of one. The biggest ten clones account for over 15% of the sample.

The data stem from a study of PD-1 blockade in classical Hodgkin lymphoma (dated by TCRdb to 2020 to 2022). A note on the overall study: Nivolumab dosing was 3 mg/kg intravenously every 2 weeks, continuing until either disease progression or unacceptable toxicity. To define a peripheral blood immune signature of response to PD-1 blockade in classical Hodgkin lymphoma, the study combined TCR beta sequencing with CyTOF. What the study reported, not specific to this receptor: The study was limited to a single clinical trial cohort, and causes of repertoire differences, possibly disease activity or prior therapy, remained undefined. Lower diversity was seen in patients whose nivolumab began less than 1 year after ASCT, and these patients were left out of later analyses so that immune reconstitution would not confound the results. Newly diagnosed patients were reported to have lower baseline TCR diversity than healthy donors, and relapsed/refractory patients were reported to have lower baseline TCR diversity still. Among trial patients, those achieving complete response had baseline diversity similar to that of newly diagnosed patients, while diversity was significantly lower in partial responders and progressors. CD4+ but not CD8+ TCR diversity rose significantly by C4D1 (p=0.0027 vs p=0.16), most apparent in complete responders (p=0.02).

Including the terminal cysteine and phenylalanine, the CDR3 comprises 14 residues. Only the CDR3 portion is preserved as DNA: 42 bases, with reading frame beginning at the first base. For CDR1 and CDR2, the germline V gene lists MDHEN and SYDVKM. Trimming accounts for 7 bases at V and 10 bases at J, while the number of junction bases matched to no gene is 15. The source was peripheral blood mononuclear cells (PBMCs), collected before the fourth cycle of nivolumab. Recombination joined TRBV28 with TRBJ1-1, with 7 bases in between that match TRBD1. The sequence was collected from a human donor with classical Hodgkin lymphoma. The DNA is TGTGCCAGCATCGGGCAAGGGGGCATCCGTGCAGCTTTCTTT. The resulting protein is CASIGQGGIRAAFF.